The entry below describes one T cell receptor beta chain. Antigen unknown. The data originate from a study of T cell repertoires in cytomegalovirus infection. TCRdb re-called the reads through MiXCR, storing one row per CDR3 protein. Among about 890,000 distinct CDR3 sequences listed, roughly 31% were seen once. CDR3 size: 14 residues. The germline CDR1 and CDR2 sequences are SGHNT and YYREEE (reference sequence). V shed 6 bases and J 1 base; nucleotides not matched to a gene: 5. The genes are TRBV5-4 and TRBJ2-3; the match to TRBD1 covers 7 bases. Sequencing used cultured CD8+ T cells from PBMCs, obtained from culture after CMV antigen stimulation. This clonotype was obtained from a human donor in good health (CMV status not recorded). Some clones in this sample may be carry-over from other donors' samples. This chain's CDR3 is CASTLGGRTDTQYF. CDR3 coding DNA: TGTGCCAGCACCCTAGGGGGCCGCACAGATACGCAGTATTTT.